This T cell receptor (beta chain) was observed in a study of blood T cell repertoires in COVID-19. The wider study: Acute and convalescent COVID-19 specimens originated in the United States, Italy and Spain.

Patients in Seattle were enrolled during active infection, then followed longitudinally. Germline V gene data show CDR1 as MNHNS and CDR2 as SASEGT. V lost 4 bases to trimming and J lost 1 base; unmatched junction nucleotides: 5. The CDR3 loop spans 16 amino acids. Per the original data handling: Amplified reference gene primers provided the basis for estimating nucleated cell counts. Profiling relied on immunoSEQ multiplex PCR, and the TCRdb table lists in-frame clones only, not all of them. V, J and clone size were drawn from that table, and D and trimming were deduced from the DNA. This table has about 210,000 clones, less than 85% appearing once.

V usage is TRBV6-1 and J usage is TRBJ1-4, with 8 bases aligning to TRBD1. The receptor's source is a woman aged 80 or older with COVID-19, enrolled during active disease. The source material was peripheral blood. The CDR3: CASSGDRGGTNEKLFF. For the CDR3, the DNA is TGTGCCAGCAGTGGTGACAGGGGTGGAACTAATGAAAAACTGTTTTTT.